The 13 T cell receptor beta chains listed next were all sequenced from one sample in a study of blood T cells in healthy people across ages (dated by TCRdb to the mid-2010s). The library was produced with 5' RACE. TCRdb shows the sequencer as Illumina HiSeq 2500. The second PCR ran for roughly 7 to 11 cycles and used a J-beta primer mix along with a sample-barcoded 5' primer. TCRdb reworked the public reads: Q25 trimming with fastp, MiXCR clone assembly, productive beta chains retained. Every entry covers one CDR3 protein and lists the most common genes and DNA from its rows. The sample contains about 1.8 million distinct CDR3 sequences, 49% of them found a single time. The ten largest clones take up approximately 2% of the sample. The sequenced sample was blood. Receptor source: a woman aged 40 to 49 in good health.

The rearrangement links TRBV10-3 to TRBJ2-3; the D gene is possibly TRBD1 (6 bases). V lost 4 bases to trimming and J lost 1 base, with 12 bases between them. CDR1 is ENHRY, CDR2 SYGVKD, per germline. The CDR3 consists of 15 residues. CDR3 region: CAISGTVQRTDTQYF. In DNA form, the CDR3 reads TGTGCCATCAGTGGGACAGTTCAACGCACAGATACGCAGTATTTT.

The chain uses TRBV27 and TRBJ2-1; 9 nucleotides agree with TRBD2. J gave up 13 bases and V 6 bases, and 16 bases lay outside the gene matches. Germline V lookup: CDR1 MNHEY, CDR2 SMNVEV (reference sequence). This CDR3 has 15 amino acids. The CDR3 protein is CASSLGRGGPETQFF. CDR3 nucleotides: TGTGCCAGCAGCTTGGGGCGGGGGGGCCCAGAGACCCAGTTCTTC.

The J gene is TRBJ1-2, the V gene TRBV5-5; D is possibly TRBD1 (5 bases). V shed 5 bases and J shed 8 bases, with 16 bases lying between them. Germline V gives CDR1 SGHKS, CDR2 YYEKEE (reference sequence). The CDR3 covers 13 residues. In DNA, the CDR3 is TGTGCCAGCAGTCTTCAGGGTATAGGGGGCTACACCTTC. This encodes CASSLQGIGGYTF.

In this sample, this clonotype turned up a few times. The V and J genes are TRBV7-2 and TRBJ2-3; 11 bases line up with TRBD2. Germline CDR1 SGHTA, CDR2 FQGNSA. This CDR3 region has 15 residues. V gave up 3 bases and J gave up 5 bases; unmatched junction bases: 4. The CDR3 DNA follows: TGTGCCAGCAGCTTGACTAGCGGGGTTGGAGATACGCAGTATTTT. This codes for CASSLTSGVGDTQYF.

The chain uses TRBV24-1 and TRBJ2-6; 8 nucleotides match TRBD1. This CDR3 has 17 amino acids. The germline V gene encodes CDR1 KGHDR and CDR2 SFDVKD. The trim removed 4 bases at V and 2 bases at J, leaving 6 bases unmatched. This CDR3 reads CATSDPTGETGANVLTF. In nucleotides, the CDR3 is TGTGCCACCAGTGACCCGACAGGGGAAACTGGGGCCAACGTCCTGACTTTC.

The chain couples TRBV7-8 to TRBJ2-7; a weak D match, TRBD2 (6 bases). Germline assignment: CDR1 SGHVS and CDR2 FQNEAQ. The CDR3 runs 16 residues. Trimming took 5 bases from V and 2 from J, leaving 19 bases between them. CDR3 in DNA: TGTGCCAGCAGCCGTAGCGAGTTTGGGGGGACCTACGAGCAGTACTTC. It codes for CASSRSEFGGTYEQYF.

This sequence joins TRBV28 and TRBJ2-7; TRBD1 aligns across 7 bases. The CDR3 sequence is 15 residues long. Trimming took 8 bases from V and 2 from J; bases not matched to a gene: 12. Germline V gene lookup returns CDR1 MDHEN and CDR2 SYDVKM. The CDR3, as DNA: TGTGCCAGCTACGGACCGGGACAGCTTACCTACGAGCAGTACTTC. Translation gives CASYGPGQLTYEQYF.

Worth noting for this clonotype: One end of the junction is discordant with germline, which a read error may explain. The V gene is TRBV7-2, the J gene TRBJ2-7; TRBD1 matches 11 bases. Per the germline V gene, CDR1 is SGHTA and CDR2 is FQGNSA. The CDR3 runs 14 residues. CDR3 amino acids: CAGSLGGTGGEQYF. The CDR3 DNA sequence: TGTGCCGGCAGCTTAGGGGGGACAGGGGGCGAGCAGTACTTC.

This clonotype was seen only a few times. The chain couples TRBV4-3 to TRBJ2-3, with a weak D call TRBD2 (5 bases). The CDR3 runs 16 residues. Germline V gene sequence: CDR1 LGHNA, CDR2 YSLEER. V shed 1 base and J shed 0 bases, with 11 bases lying between them. The CDR3 loop is CASSQGAGASTDTQYF. CDR3 nucleotide sequence: TGCGCCAGCAGCCAAGGGGCGGGCGCCAGCACAGATACGCAGTATTTT.

The sample holds one count of this clonotype. The chain recombines TRBV5-8 with TRBJ2-3; D may match TRBD1 or TRBD2 (5 bases each). V was cut by 5 bases and J by 0 bases, with 22 bases left in between. Germline lookup yields CDR1 SGHTS and CDR2 YDEGEE. The CDR3 is 18 residues long. In DNA, the CDR3 is TGTGCCAGCAGTCCCGGGGCAGCGGAGCACTATAGCACAGATACGCAGTATTTT. Residues: CASSPGAAEHYSTDTQYF.

This chain uses TRBV7-9 with TRBJ1-5; perhaps TRBD1 as D (6 bases). The germline V gene has CDR1 SEHNR and CDR2 FQNEAQ (reference sequence). V was cut by 2 bases and J by 2 bases, with 16 bases left in between. CDR3 length equals 17 residues. The CDR3 sequence is CASSLTGIASGNQPQHF. The CDR3 bases are TGTGCCAGCAGCTTAACAGGGATTGCAAGTGGCAATCAGCCCCAGCATTTT.

This clonotype has more than one count but fewer than ten. This CDR3 is CASSRFLGTLGYF. The CDR3 DNA follows: TGTGCCAGCAGCCGGTTCCTCGGGACCTTGGGGTATTTT. The V and J genes are TRBV7-9 and TRBJ2-3, with D perhaps being TRBD1 or TRBD2 (5 bases each). This CDR3 is built from 13 residues. The V and J ends lost 5 bases and 14 bases respectively, with 20 bases between them. The germline V gene has CDR1 SEHNR and CDR2 FQNEAQ (reference sequence).

This sequence joins TRBV10-2 and TRBJ1-2; D is uncertain. The CDR3 is 13 amino acids. The germline V gene has CDR1 WSHSY and CDR2 SAAADI. The V end was cut by 4 bases, the J end by 2 bases, with 8 bases between. CDR3 DNA sequence: TGCGCCAGCAGTGCACCGCAGAACTATGGCTACACCTTC. Encoded protein: CASSAPQNYGYTF.